The T cell receptor (beta chain) under discussion was sequenced for a study of T cell changes during pregnancy in multiple sclerosis. Per germline, CDR1 SGHDT and CDR2 YYEEEE. This CDR3 region has 16 residues. Trimming cost V 0 bases and J 1 base, with 8 bases left between them. The method was immunoSEQ multiplex PCR; TCRdb's version includes in-frame clones alone and lacks a portion of them. This sample has about 52,000 clones, with 92% found just once. The input for sequencing was CD4+ T cells from peripheral blood mononuclear cells, taken after pregnancy. This sequence was found in a female donor in good health, enrolled as a control in a pregnancy study. This sequence joins TRBV5-6 and TRBJ2-6; D not certain. The CDR3 nucleotides are TGTGCCAGCAGCTTGGTCCCTATATCTGGGGCCAACGTCCTGACTTTC. Its translation is CASSLVPISGANVLTF.